This paragraph reports one TCR beta chain. This sample was taken from a study of blood T cell repertoires in COVID-19. Study summary: COVID-19 samples from acute and convalescent phases originated in the United States, Italy and Spain.

Repertoires were generated with immunoSEQ multiplex PCR, while TCRdb's copy carries only in-frame clones and drops some. The sample has under 250,000 clones; roughly 87% are singletons. Sequences were obtained from peripheral blood. This TCR derives from a man between 18 and 29 years old with active or convalescent COVID-19.

In nucleotides, the CDR3 is TGTGCCAGCAGCTCCCCATCAAAGACAGGGGACGTCACTGAAGCTTTCTTT. Residues: CASSSPSKTGDVTEAFF. The rearrangement links TRBV7-2 to TRBJ1-1; TRBD1 matches 8 bases. Germline V gene sequence: CDR1 SGHTA, CDR2 FQGNSA. V lost 4 bases to trimming and J lost 4 bases; unmatched junction nucleotides: 14. The CDR3 length is 17 residues.